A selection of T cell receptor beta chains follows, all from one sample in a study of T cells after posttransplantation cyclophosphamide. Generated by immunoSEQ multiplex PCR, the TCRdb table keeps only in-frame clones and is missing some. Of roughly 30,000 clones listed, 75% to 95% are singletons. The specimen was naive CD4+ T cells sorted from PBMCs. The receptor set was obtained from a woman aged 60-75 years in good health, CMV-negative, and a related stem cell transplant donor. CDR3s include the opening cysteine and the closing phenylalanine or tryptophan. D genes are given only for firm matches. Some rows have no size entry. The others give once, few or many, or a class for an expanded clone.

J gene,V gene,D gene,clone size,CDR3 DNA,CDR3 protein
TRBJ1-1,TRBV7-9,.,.,TGTGCCAGCAGCCCCTTTCCCCTTGAAGCTTTCTTT,CASSPFPLEAFF
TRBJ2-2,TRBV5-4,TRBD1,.,TGTGCCAGCAGCTCACAGGGGCCCGGGGAGCTGTTTTTT,CASSSQGPGELFF
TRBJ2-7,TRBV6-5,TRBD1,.,TGTGCCAGCAGTTACTCCGACAGGGGGCAGACCTACGAGCAGTACTTC,CASSYSDRGQTYEQYF
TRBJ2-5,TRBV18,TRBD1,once,TGTGCCAGCTCACTAGCGACAGGGAGTGGAGAGACCCAGTACTTC,CASSLATGSGETQYF
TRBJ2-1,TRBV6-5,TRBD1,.,TGTGCCAGCAGTCAAGGGGGCAGGTACAATGAGCAGTTCTTC,CASSQGGRYNEQFF
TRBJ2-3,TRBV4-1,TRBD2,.,TGCGCCAGCAGCTCTCGGACTAGCGGGAAGACAGATACGCAGTATTTT,CASSSRTSGKTDTQYF
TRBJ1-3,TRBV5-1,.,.,TGCGCCAGCAGCTTGGCTATCTCTGGAAACACCATATATTTT,CASSLAISGNTIYF
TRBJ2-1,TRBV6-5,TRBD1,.,TGTGCCAGCAGTTATAGCACAGGGGGCTACAATGAGCAGTTCTTC,CASSYSTGGYNEQFF
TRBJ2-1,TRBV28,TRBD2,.,TGTGCCAGCAGATACGAGACTAGCGGGGGGGCTGATGAGCAGTTCTTC,CASRYETSGGADEQFF
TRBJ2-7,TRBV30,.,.,TGTGCCTGGAGTGTAACCGGGGGTAAAATCTCCTACGAGCAGTACTTC,CAWSVTGGKISYEQYF
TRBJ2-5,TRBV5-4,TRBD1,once,TGTGCCAGCAGCTCACAGGGGGCGTCCCAAGAGACCCAGTACTTC,CASSSQGASQETQYF
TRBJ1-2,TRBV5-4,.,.,TGTGCCAGCAGCTTGATCACGAGGGTTCGGGATGGCTACACCTTC,CASSLITRVRDGYTF
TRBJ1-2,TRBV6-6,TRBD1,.,TGTGCCAGCAGTTACTCGGGACAGGTAGAAGGCTACACCTTC,CASSYSGQVEGYTF
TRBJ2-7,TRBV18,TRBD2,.,TGTGCCAGCTCACGACCAGGACTAGCGGGTCCCTACGAGCAGTACTTC,CASSRPGLAGPYEQYF
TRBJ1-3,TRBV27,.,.,TGTGCCAGCAGTTTAGCCAGCTCTGGAAACACCATATATTTT,CASSLASSGNTIYF
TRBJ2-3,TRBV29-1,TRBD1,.,TGCAGCGCCTCTCCCCCCGCAGGGGGAGCCAATACGCAGTATTTT,CSASPPAGGANTQYF
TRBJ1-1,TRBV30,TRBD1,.,TGTGCCTGGAGTTACAAGGGGGCGGGAGCTTTCTTT,CAWSYKGAGAFF
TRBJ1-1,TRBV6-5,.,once,TGTGCCAGCAGCACTCGGGAGGGTACTGAAGCTTTCTTT,CASSTREGTEAFF
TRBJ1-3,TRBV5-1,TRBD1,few,TGCGCCAGCAGCCCAGGGACAGGGATATACTCTGGAAACACCATATATTTT,CASSPGTGIYSGNTIYF
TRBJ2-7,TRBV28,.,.,TGTGCCAGCAGTCCCGGTGTGCGATCGGGGTCCTACGAGCAGTACTTC,CASSPGVRSGSYEQYF
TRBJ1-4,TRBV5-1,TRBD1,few,TGCGCCAGCAGCTTAGGGGGCGCCGGTGAAAAACTGTTTTTT,CASSLGGAGEKLFF
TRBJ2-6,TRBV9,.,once,TGTGCCAGCAGCGCCGATGACGGACACTCTGGGGCCAACGTCCTGACTTTC,CASSADDGHSGANVLTF
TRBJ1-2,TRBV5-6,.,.,TGTGCCAGCAGCGTTGGTGTACGGCCGGGTGGCTACACCTTC,CASSVGVRPGGYTF
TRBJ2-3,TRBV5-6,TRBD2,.,TGTGCCAGCAGGAAGTGGGGGGGAGATACGCAGTATTTT,CASRKWGGDTQYF
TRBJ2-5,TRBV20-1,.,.,TGCAGTGCTCAGGGTAAAGAGACCCAGTACTTC,CSAQGKETQYF
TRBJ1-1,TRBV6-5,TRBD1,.,TGTGCCAGCAGCTACAGGGGGCCGAGCACTGAAGCTTTCTTT,CASSYRGPSTEAFF
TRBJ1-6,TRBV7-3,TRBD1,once,TGTGCCAGCAGCTTACAGGGGGCTGTGTCACCCCTCCACTTT,CASSLQGAVSPLHF